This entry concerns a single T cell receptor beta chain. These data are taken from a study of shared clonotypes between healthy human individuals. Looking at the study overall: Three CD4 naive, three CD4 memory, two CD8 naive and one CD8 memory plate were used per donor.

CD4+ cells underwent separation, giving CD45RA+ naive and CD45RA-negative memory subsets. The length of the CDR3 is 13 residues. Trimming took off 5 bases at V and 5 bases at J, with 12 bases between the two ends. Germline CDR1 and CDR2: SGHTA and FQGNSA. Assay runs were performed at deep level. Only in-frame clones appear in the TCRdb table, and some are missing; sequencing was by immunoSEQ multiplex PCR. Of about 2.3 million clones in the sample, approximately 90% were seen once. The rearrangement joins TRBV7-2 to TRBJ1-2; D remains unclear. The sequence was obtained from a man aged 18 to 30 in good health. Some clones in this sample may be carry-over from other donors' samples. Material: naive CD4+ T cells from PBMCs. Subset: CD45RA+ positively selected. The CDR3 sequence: CASSPGREYGYTF. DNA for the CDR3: TGTGCCAGCAGCCCTGGCCGGGAGTATGGCTACACCTTC.